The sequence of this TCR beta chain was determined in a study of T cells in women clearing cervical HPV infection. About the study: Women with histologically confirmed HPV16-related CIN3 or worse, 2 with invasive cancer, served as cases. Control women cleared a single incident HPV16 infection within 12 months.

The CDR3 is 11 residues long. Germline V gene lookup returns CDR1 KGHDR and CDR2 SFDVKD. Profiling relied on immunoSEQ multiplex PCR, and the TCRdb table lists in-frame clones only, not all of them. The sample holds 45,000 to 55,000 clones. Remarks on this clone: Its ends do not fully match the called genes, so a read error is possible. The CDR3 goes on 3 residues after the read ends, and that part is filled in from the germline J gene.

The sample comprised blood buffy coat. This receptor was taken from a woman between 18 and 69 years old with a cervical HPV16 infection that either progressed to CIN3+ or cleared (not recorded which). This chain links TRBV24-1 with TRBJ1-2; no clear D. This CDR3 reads CATGDDYGYTF. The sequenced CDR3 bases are TGTGCCACCGGTGACGACTATGGC.